These T cell receptor beta chains were read from a single sample in a study of human T cells and chemical hapten exposure. TCRdb ran MiXCR on the RACE reads and lists one entry per CDR3 protein. The profile shows about 360,000 distinct CDR3 sequences, about 4.4% of them singletons. The material sequenced was whole blood, taken in connection with sensitization to the hapten diphenylcyclopropenone (DPC). The source is a woman aged 50 to 60 with alopecia areata. Some clones in this sample may be carry-over from other donors' samples. Both conserved end residues are part of each CDR3. D genes are given only for firm matches. Expanded clones are given a class, and other clones once, few, many or no size at all.

TRBV20-1	TRBD1	-	TRBJ2-5	TGCAGTGCTAGAGTCCGGGACAGGGGCCAAGAGACCCAGTACTTC	CSARVRDRGQETQYF
TRBV4-3	-	many	TRBJ2-7	TGCGCCAGCAGCCAACGGACGGACTACGAGCAGTACTTC	CASSQRTDYEQYF
TRBV28	TRBD1	many	TRBJ1-1	TGTGCCAGCACGGTGGGACAGAGGCTTGTTGAAGCTTTCTTT	CASTVGQRLVEAFF
TRBV28	-	many	TRBJ1-3	TGTGCCAGCAGTTTGAGGGGCGCGGAGGGAAACACCATATATTTT	CASSLRGAEGNTIYF
TRBV6-1	-	many	TRBJ2-3	TGTGCCAGCAGTAGGGACCCAGATACGCAGTATTTT	CASSRDPDTQYF
TRBV5-1	TRBD1	many	TRBJ2-7	TGCGCCAGCAGCCCTGGGACAGGGGACTACGAGCAGTACTTC	CASSPGTGDYEQYF
TRBV2	TRBD1	-	TRBJ2-5	TGTGCCAGCAGGGGGACAGCCAGCCAAGAGACCCAGTACTTC	CASRGTASQETQYF
TRBV4-1	-	many	TRBJ2-3	TGCGCCAGCAGCCAAGGAGGGGGGTTTAGCACAGATACGCAGTATTTT	CASSQGGGFSTDTQYF
TRBV27	TRBD2	-	TRBJ2-5	TGTGCCAGCAAGTTCGTTCTAGCGGAAGAGACCCAGTACTTC	CASKFVLAEETQYF
TRBV12-3/TRBV12-4	-	many	TRBJ1-1	TGTGCCAGCAGTTCCCCCGGGGGACTGAACACTGAAGCTTTCTTT	CASSSPGGLNTEAFF
TRBV7-2	-	few	TRBJ2-1	TGTGCCAGCAGGCGAGGGAGTGGGAGGTTCTTC	CASRRGSGRFF
TRBV24-1	-	-	TRBJ1-3	TGTGCCACCAGTGATCCTCTAGGGCCCTCTGGAAACACCATATATTTT	CATSDPLGPSGNTIYF
TRBV9	-	-	TRBJ2-7	TGTGCCAGCAGCACGGACACGAGCTCCTACGAGCAGTACTTC	CASSTDTSSYEQYF
TRBV29-1	-	many	TRBJ1-3	TGCAGCGTTGAACAAATCAGCTCTGGAAACACCATATATTTT	CSVEQISSGNTIYF
TRBV28	-	few	TRBJ2-7	TGTGCCACCAAACAGGGTTCCTACGAGCAGTACTTC	CATKQGSYEQYF
TRBV5-6	TRBD1	many	TRBJ1-4	TGTGCCAGCGGACGGACAGGGGTGACGGCTAATGAAAAACTGTTTTTT	CASGRTGVTANEKLFF
TRBV6-5	TRBD2	few	TRBJ2-1	TGTGCCAGCATCCCTACTAGCGGGGGTGACAATGAGCAGTTCTTC	CASIPTSGGDNEQFF
TRBV5-6	TRBD1	many	TRBJ1-1	TGTGCCAGCAGCTTTGGACAGGGATGGACTGAAGCTTTCTTT	CASSFGQGWTEAFF
TRBV29-1	-	many	TRBJ1-2	TGCAGCGTTGAGGAGGGTTGGGGCTATGGCTACACCTTC	CSVEEGWGYGYTF
TRBV12-3/TRBV12-4	-	-	TRBJ2-5	TGTGCCAGCAGTTTAACAGCGGGCCAAGAGACCCAGTACTTC	CASSLTAGQETQYF
TRBV20-1	TRBD2	many	TRBJ2-1	TGCAGTGCTAGAGATCTAGCGGGAGTGTACAATGAGCAGTTCTTC	CSARDLAGVYNEQFF
TRBV9	-	many	TRBJ1-5	TGTGCCAGCAGCGTAGGGCAGTATCAGCCCCAGCATTTT	CASSVGQYQPQHF